These T cell receptor beta chains were read from a single sample in a study of STAT5B mutations in CD4+ large granular lymphocyte leukemia. The data were produced by immunoSEQ multiplex PCR, yet TCRdb's version contains in-frame clones alone and is incomplete. The profile shows tens of thousands of clones, about 80% of them singletons. The material sequenced was CD4+ T cells from blood buffy coats. These receptors were taken from a human donor in good health. Each CDR3 is given with its conserved first and last residue. Each record gives: J gene, clone size, V gene, D gene, CDR3 DNA, CDR3 protein. A D gene is named only where the DNA matches it firmly. Only part of the rows carry a size: once, few, many, or a class if the clone is expanded.

j_gene: TRBJ1-3
abundance: .
v_gene: TRBV30
d_gene: .
CDR3nt: TGTGCCTGGAGTGTAGGGGCCGTTTACTCTGGAAACACCATATATTTT
CDR3aa: CAWSVGAVYSGNTIYF

j_gene: TRBJ2-7
abundance: .
v_gene: TRBV6-5
d_gene: .
CDR3nt: TGTGCCAGCAGTTTAACTAGCTGGTCCTACGAGCAGTACTTC
CDR3aa: CASSLTSWSYEQYF

j_gene: TRBJ2-2
abundance: .
v_gene: TRBV4-1
d_gene: .
CDR3nt: TGCGCCAGCAGCCAAGGCTTTGGGTCCCCCGGGGAGCTGTTTTTT
CDR3aa: CASSQGFGSPGELFF

j_gene: TRBJ1-1
abundance: .
v_gene: TRBV21-1
d_gene: .
CDR3nt: TGTGCCAGCAGCAAAGAGGGCAGGGCCAGCTTCTTT
CDR3aa: CASSKEGRASFF

j_gene: TRBJ1-1
abundance: .
v_gene: TRBV27
d_gene: TRBD1
CDR3nt: TGTGCCAGCCGGGATGACAGGGGCATGAACACTGAAGCTTTCTTT
CDR3aa: CASRDDRGMNTEAFF

j_gene: TRBJ2-2
abundance: .
v_gene: TRBV11-3
d_gene: .
CDR3nt: TGTGCCAGCAGCCTTCACACCGGGGAGCTGTTTTTT
CDR3aa: CASSLHTGELFF

j_gene: TRBJ1-6
abundance: .
v_gene: TRBV2
d_gene: .
CDR3nt: TGTGCCAGCAGTGGATCAGGGATCCATAATTCACCCCTCCACTTT
CDR3aa: CASSGSGIHNSPLHF

j_gene: TRBJ1-1
abundance: once
v_gene: TRBV19
d_gene: .
CDR3nt: TGTGCCAGTAGTATAGATCTGGGACAAATCATGAACACTGAAGCTTTCTTT
CDR3aa: CASSIDLGQIMNTEAFF

j_gene: TRBJ1-5
abundance: .
v_gene: TRBV5-1
d_gene: .
CDR3nt: TGCGCCAGCAGCCCTACCGGGGGAATCAATCAGCCCCAGCATTTT
CDR3aa: CASSPTGGINQPQHF

j_gene: TRBJ2-1
abundance: once
v_gene: TRBV29-1
d_gene: .
CDR3nt: TGCAGCGTTGAAGGGGACCGCCTCTACAATGAGCAGTTCTTC
CDR3aa: CSVEGDRLYNEQFF

j_gene: TRBJ2-5
abundance: once
v_gene: TRBV5-1
d_gene: .
CDR3nt: TGCGCCAGCAGCCTGACCCCAGGGGAGTCCCAGTACTTC
CDR3aa: CASSLTPGESQYF

j_gene: TRBJ2-1
abundance: .
v_gene: TRBV7-9
d_gene: TRBD2
CDR3nt: TGTGCCAGCAGCTTCATACTAGCGGGTCATGAATATGAGCAGTTCTTC
CDR3aa: CASSFILAGHEYEQFF

j_gene: TRBJ1-2
abundance: few
v_gene: TRBV7-3
d_gene: .
CDR3nt: TGTGCCAGCGCTGCCCAAAGGCCCGGGGGCTATGGCTACACCTTC
CDR3aa: CASAAQRPGGYGYTF

j_gene: TRBJ1-2
abundance: .
v_gene: TRBV5-5
d_gene: .
CDR3nt: TGTGCCAGCAGCCCGGACGGAGCTAACTATGGCTACACCTTC
CDR3aa: CASSPDGANYGYTF

j_gene: TRBJ2-5
abundance: .
v_gene: TRBV7-3
d_gene: .
CDR3nt: TGTGCCGGTGCAGTGGGGGGCGAAGAGACCCAGTACTTC
CDR3aa: CAGAVGGEETQYF

j_gene: TRBJ1-3
abundance: once
v_gene: TRBV2
d_gene: .
CDR3nt: TGTGCCAGCAGTGGACGAGGAAACACCATATATTTT
CDR3aa: CASSGRGNTIYF

j_gene: TRBJ2-3
abundance: .
v_gene: TRBV6-1
d_gene: .
CDR3nt: TGTGCCAGCAGTGCAATGGATACGCAGTATTTT
CDR3aa: CASSAMDTQYF

j_gene: TRBJ2-1
abundance: once
v_gene: TRBV5-1
d_gene: .
CDR3nt: TGCGCCAGCAGCTTGGCCGGCGGAACCTACAATGAGCAGTTCTTC
CDR3aa: CASSLAGGTYNEQFF

j_gene: TRBJ2-7
abundance: .
v_gene: TRBV5-1
d_gene: .
CDR3nt: TGCGCCAGCAGCTTACAACAGGGTGGCTACGAGCAGTACTTC
CDR3aa: CASSLQQGGYEQYF

j_gene: TRBJ2-2
abundance: .
v_gene: TRBV2
d_gene: TRBD1
CDR3nt: TGTGCCAGCAGGCGACAGGGCGACGGGGAGCTGTTTTTT
CDR3aa: CASRRQGDGELFF

j_gene: TRBJ1-2
abundance: few
v_gene: TRBV5-1
d_gene: .
CDR3nt: TGCGCCACCGGGAAGGGAACCGGTAACTATGGCTACACCTTC
CDR3aa: CATGKGTGNYGYTF

j_gene: TRBJ2-2
abundance: .
v_gene: TRBV10-3
d_gene: .
CDR3nt: TGTGCCACCCAGGGACTCGTAAACACCGGGGAGCTGTTTTTT
CDR3aa: CATQGLVNTGELFF

j_gene: TRBJ2-7
abundance: .
v_gene: TRBV7-3
d_gene: .
CDR3nt: TGTGCCAGCAGCCTAGCCGGAGGGACCTACGAGCAGTACTTC
CDR3aa: CASSLAGGTYEQYF

j_gene: TRBJ1-2
abundance: .
v_gene: TRBV6-5
d_gene: .
CDR3nt: TGTGCCAGCAGTTACTCGCAGGAAAACTATGGCTACACCTTC
CDR3aa: CASSYSQENYGYTF

j_gene: TRBJ1-2
abundance: .
v_gene: TRBV28
d_gene: .
CDR3nt: TGTGCCAGCAGTTCCCCCAGCGGCAACTATGGCTACACCTTC
CDR3aa: CASSSPSGNYGYTF

j_gene: TRBJ2-2
abundance: .
v_gene: TRBV16
d_gene: TRBD2
CDR3nt: TGTGCCAGCAGCCAAAGAGCGGGGACCAACACCGGGGAGCTGTTTTTT
CDR3aa: CASSQRAGTNTGELFF

j_gene: TRBJ2-3
abundance: .
v_gene: TRBV5-6
d_gene: TRBD2
CDR3nt: TGTGCCAGCAGCTCTTTGGGACTAGCGGGAGATACAGATACGCAGTATTTT
CDR3aa: CASSSLGLAGDTDTQYF

j_gene: TRBJ2-2
abundance: .
v_gene: TRBV5-4
d_gene: TRBD2
CDR3nt: TGTGCCAGCAGCCAAGGACTAGACAACACCGGGGAGCTGTTTTTT
CDR3aa: CASSQGLDNTGELFF

j_gene: TRBJ1-2
abundance: .
v_gene: TRBV5-6
d_gene: TRBD1
CDR3nt: TGTGCCAGCAGCACCTCAGGGGGAGGCTATGGCTACACCTTC
CDR3aa: CASSTSGGGYGYTF

j_gene: TRBJ2-3
abundance: .
v_gene: TRBV5-4
d_gene: TRBD2
CDR3nt: TGTGCCAGCAGCTTAGCGGGGGGGCTGGCAGATACGCAGTATTTT
CDR3aa: CASSLAGGLADTQYF

j_gene: TRBJ2-1
abundance: .
v_gene: TRBV11-3
d_gene: TRBD1
CDR3nt: TGTGCCAGCAGCTCGGGACAGGGGGCCTACAATGAGCAGTTCTTC
CDR3aa: CASSSGQGAYNEQFF

j_gene: TRBJ1-2
abundance: .
v_gene: TRBV28
d_gene: .
CDR3nt: TGTGCCAGCAGATACAGGGTAGGCGGCTACACCTTC
CDR3aa: CASRYRVGGYTF

j_gene: TRBJ2-3
abundance: .
v_gene: TRBV5-1
d_gene: TRBD2
CDR3nt: TGCGCCAGCAGAAAAGCGGGAACAGATACGCAGTATTTT
CDR3aa: CASRKAGTDTQYF

j_gene: TRBJ2-3
abundance: .
v_gene: TRBV2
d_gene: TRBD1
CDR3nt: TGTGCCAGCAGTGGACAGGGGGGCACAGATACGCAGTATTTT
CDR3aa: CASSGQGGTDTQYF

j_gene: TRBJ2-2
abundance: .
v_gene: TRBV28
d_gene: .
CDR3nt: TGTGCCAGCAGACCTTCCCTAGGAGGTCGCGGGAACACCGGGGAGCTGTTTTTT
CDR3aa: CASRPSLGGRGNTGELFF

j_gene: TRBJ1-5
abundance: once
v_gene: TRBV12-5
d_gene: TRBD1
CDR3nt: TGTGCTAGTGGTTTGGTATTGGGGGACAGGCCGTATCAGCCCCAGCATTTT
CDR3aa: CASGLVLGDRPYQPQHF

j_gene: TRBJ1-2
abundance: .
v_gene: TRBV28
d_gene: .
CDR3nt: TGTGCCAGCATTCCCCTCGGGGGGGGCTACACCTTC
CDR3aa: CASIPLGGGYTF

j_gene: TRBJ2-6
abundance: .
v_gene: TRBV28
d_gene: .
CDR3nt: TGTGCCAGCATCCCGGGACGAGGGAGGACTGGGGCCAACGTCCTGACTTTC
CDR3aa: CASIPGRGRTGANVLTF

j_gene: TRBJ1-6
abundance: few
v_gene: TRBV4-2
d_gene: TRBD1
CDR3nt: TGTGCCAGCAGCCAGGGGGGCACAGGGGCGGGCTATAATTCACCCCTCCACTTT
CDR3aa: CASSQGGTGAGYNSPLHF

j_gene: TRBJ2-1
abundance: .
v_gene: TRBV7-9
d_gene: TRBD2
CDR3nt: TGTGCCAGCAGCCCCATCTTAGGACTAGCGGGAAATGAGCAGTTCTTC
CDR3aa: CASSPILGLAGNEQFF

j_gene: TRBJ2-5
abundance: .
v_gene: TRBV5-1
d_gene: .
CDR3nt: TGCGCCAGCAGCGTGGGCCTTCAAGAGACCCAGTACTTC
CDR3aa: CASSVGLQETQYF

j_gene: TRBJ2-7
abundance: .
v_gene: TRBV5-1
d_gene: .
CDR3nt: TGCGCCAGCAGCTTGGACAGATCAGAGGACGAGCAGTACTTC
CDR3aa: CASSLDRSEDEQYF

j_gene: TRBJ2-7
abundance: few
v_gene: TRBV7-9
d_gene: .
CDR3nt: TGTGCCAGCAGCTTACGAAGGGATGGCGAGCAGTACTTC
CDR3aa: CASSLRRDGEQYF

j_gene: TRBJ1-1
abundance: .
v_gene: TRBV6-6
d_gene: TRBD1
CDR3nt: TGTGCCAGCAGGCCCGCCCGGGACAGGGGAGGAGCTTTCTTT
CDR3aa: CASRPARDRGGAFF

j_gene: TRBJ2-7
abundance: once
v_gene: TRBV13
d_gene: TRBD2
CDR3nt: TGTGCCACCGGACGGACTAGCGCAGCCTACGAGCAGTACTTC
CDR3aa: CATGRTSAAYEQYF

j_gene: TRBJ2-7
abundance: .
v_gene: TRBV9
d_gene: TRBD1
CDR3nt: TGTGCCAGCAGCGCCATGACAGGGTCCGAGCAGTACTTC
CDR3aa: CASSAMTGSEQYF

j_gene: TRBJ2-1
abundance: .
v_gene: TRBV7-9
d_gene: .
CDR3nt: TGTGCCAGTACACAGGTGTACAATGAGCAGTTCTTC
CDR3aa: CASTQVYNEQFF

j_gene: TRBJ2-1
abundance: .
v_gene: TRBV5-1
d_gene: TRBD2
CDR3nt: TGCGCCAGCAGCTTGTTTAGAGGCCCGGCTAGCGGGAGTGTCGATGAGCAGTTCTTC
CDR3aa: CASSLFRGPASGSVDEQFF

j_gene: TRBJ2-7
abundance: once
v_gene: TRBV29-1
d_gene: .
CDR3nt: TGCAGCGCCAAAACCGGGGAGACCTACGAGCAGTACTTC
CDR3aa: CSAKTGETYEQYF